A selection of T cell receptor beta chains follows, all from one sample in a study of T cell changes during pregnancy in multiple sclerosis. Method: immunoSEQ multiplex PCR; TCRdb's copy keeps in-frame clones and lacks some. The sample shows around 72,000 clones, around nine tenths of them seen only once. The material sequenced was CD4+ T cells from peripheral blood mononuclear cells, taken before pregnancy. The source is a female donor with multiple sclerosis, enrolled in a pregnancy study. Each CDR3 is given with its conserved first and last residue. Each record gives: D gene, clone size, V gene, J gene, CDR3 DNA, CDR3 protein. The D gene is left open where the match is weak. Clone size is given for some rows only: seen once, a few or many times, or a class if the clone is expanded.

.	.	TRBV5-1	TRBJ2-3	TGCGCCAGCAGCTCGCAGGGGTATAGCACAGATACGCAGTATTTT	CASSSQGYSTDTQYF
TRBD1	.	TRBV10-2	TRBJ2-7	TGCGCCAGCAGAAGAGGGGGCGATTTCTACGAGCAGTACTTC	CASRRGGDFYEQYF
.	.	TRBV30	TRBJ2-1	TGTGCCTGGAGTGTACGAGGCATGAGCTCCTACAATGAGCAGTTCTTC	CAWSVRGMSSYNEQFF
.	.	TRBV27	TRBJ1-2	TGTGCCAGCAGTTTACGGGGTGACTATGGCTACACCTTC	CASSLRGDYGYTF
.	.	TRBV4-1	TRBJ2-7	TGCGCCAGCAGCCAAGCCCCAGGGGCCTACGAGCAGTACTTC	CASSQAPGAYEQYF
TRBD2	.	TRBV6-1	TRBJ2-1	TGTGCCAGCACCCTCAGAGTAGCGGGGGGGAATGAGCAGTTCTTC	CASTLRVAGGNEQFF
.	.	TRBV30	TRBJ2-3	TGTGCCTGGAGTGTAGGCGGCCCTAGCACAGATACGCAGTATTTT	CAWSVGGPSTDTQYF
.	.	TRBV28	TRBJ2-1	TGTGCCAGCAGTTTTTCCAGGGCCAATGAGCAGTTCTTC	CASSFSRANEQFF
.	.	TRBV19	TRBJ1-2	TGTGCCAGTAGAGGCCCAGGGGAGACCAGTGGAACTAACTATGGCTACACCTTC	CASRGPGETSGTNYGYTF
.	.	TRBV20-1	TRBJ2-3	TGCAGTCCACGTAGCGTAGATACGCAGTATTTT	CSPRSVDTQYF
.	.	TRBV5-5	TRBJ2-6	TGTGCCAGCAGCTTGTCACCCAGCTCTGGGGCCAACGTCCTGACTTTC	CASSLSPSSGANVLTF
.	.	TRBV5-8	TRBJ2-4	TGTGCCAGCAGCTTGATGGCGGTAGCCAAAAACATTCAGTACTTC	CASSLMAVAKNIQYF
TRBD2	once	TRBV7-6	TRBJ2-1	TGTGCCAGCAGCTTAGCCCCCTTGGCTAGCGGGGGGGCCACTGAGCAGTTCTTC	CASSLAPLASGGATEQFF
.	.	TRBV7-8	TRBJ2-7	TGTGCCAGCAGCTTATTGGGGGGTACCTACGAGCAGTACTTC	CASSLLGGTYEQYF
.	once	TRBV27	TRBJ1-6	TGTGCCAGCCGACAGACGTTGAGCTCCTATAATTCACCCCTCCACTTT	CASRQTLSSYNSPLHF
.	.	TRBV6-5	TRBJ1-1	TGTGCCAGCAGTTACAGGCAAGACAGCCTTAACACTGAAGCTTTCTTT	CASSYRQDSLNTEAFF
TRBD2	.	TRBV5-1	TRBJ2-5	TGCGCCAGCAGGTATTCGCGGGGGTTCGGAGAGACCCAGTACTTC	CASRYSRGFGETQYF
.	.	TRBV4-3	TRBJ1-6	TGCGCCAGCAGCCACGGACAGCAAGCACCCCTCCACTTT	CASSHGQQAPLHF
TRBD1	.	TRBV7-2	TRBJ1-2	TGTGCCAGCAGCTTCGGGACAGCGCCCAACTATGGCTACACCTTC	CASSFGTAPNYGYTF
TRBD2	.	TRBV18	TRBJ2-1	TGTGCCAGCTCACCGTCGACTAGCGGGAGGGTTAGCAATGAGCAGTTCTTC	CASSPSTSGRVSNEQFF
TRBD2	.	TRBV5-1	TRBJ2-1	TGCGCCAGCAGCATTGGGTGGGGGGGAGCGGGAGACCCAAATGAGCAGTTCTTC	CASSIGWGGAGDPNEQFF
TRBD1	.	TRBV19	TRBJ2-1	TGTGCCAGTAGTATACCCGGACAGGGGGTGAATGAGCAGTTCTTC	CASSIPGQGVNEQFF
.	.	TRBV7-9	TRBJ1-4	TGTGCCAGCAGCCGCGGTCTCACTGAAAAACTGTTTTTT	CASSRGLTEKLFF
TRBD1	.	TRBV6-7	TRBJ2-2	TGTGCCAGCAGTTACTCGCCCACCGGGACAGAGAACACCGGGGAGCTGTTTTTT	CASSYSPTGTENTGELFF
.	.	TRBV5-6	TRBJ2-6	TGTGCCAGCAGCTTTTTGACAGGGGCCAACGTCCTGACTTTC	CASSFLTGANVLTF
.	.	TRBV11-2	TRBJ1-2	TGTGCCAGCAGCTTAGACAGTAGCGGGGTTGGCTACACCTTC	CASSLDSSGVGYTF
TRBD2	.	TRBV28	TRBJ2-7	TGTGCCAGCAGTTCCCGGACTAGCGTCTCCTACGAGCAGTACTTC	CASSSRTSVSYEQYF
TRBD1	.	TRBV23-1	TRBJ2-1	TGCGCCAGCAGTCAATGCCAGAGCCCGGGACAGGGGGTCGATGAGCAGTTCTTC	CASSQCQSPGQGVDEQFF
TRBD1	.	TRBV7-9	TRBJ2-3	TGTGCCAGCAGCTTCGGGACAGGGGGTGCCACAGATACGCAGTATTTT	CASSFGTGGATDTQYF
.	.	TRBV27	TRBJ1-1	TGTGCCAGCAGGGGGCAGAGGAACACTGAAGCTTTCTTT	CASRGQRNTEAFF
TRBD2	.	TRBV5-1	TRBJ2-2	TGCGCCAGCGGCTGGGGGGGAACTCACACCGGGGAGCTGTTTTTT	CASGWGGTHTGELFF
TRBD1	.	TRBV5-5	TRBJ2-7	TGTGCCAGCAGCTTACCTGACAGGGCGAAGCCCCTCCACCTCTACGAGCAGTACTTC	CASSLPDRAKPLHLYEQYF
TRBD1	once	TRBV19	TRBJ2-5	TGTGCCAGTAGTCCTCGAGGCGCAGGGGGTTTGGAGACCCAGTACTTC	CASSPRGAGGLETQYF
TRBD1	.	TRBV2	TRBJ2-3	TGTGCCAGCAGACCGTTCCGGGACAGGACAGATACGCAGTATTTT	CASRPFRDRTDTQYF
.	.	TRBV18	TRBJ1-2	TGTGCCAGCTCCTCCTCAGAAGAGGCTGGCTACACCTTC	CASSSSEEAGYTF
.	.	TRBV28	TRBJ2-1	TGTGCCAGCATACCCGGGACTGCCGTCAATGAGCAGTTCTTC	CASIPGTAVNEQFF
TRBD2	.	TRBV6-5	TRBJ2-5	TGTGCCAGCAGTAAGGGGACTAGCGTTGAGACCCAGTACTTC	CASSKGTSVETQYF
.	.	TRBV19	TRBJ2-1	TGTGCCAGTAGTATCCCCGGACTAAACAATGAGCAGTTCTTC	CASSIPGLNNEQFF
.	.	TRBV7-3	TRBJ2-7	TGTGCCAGCAGCTTACGGCCCAGGGGCGAGCAGTACTTC	CASSLRPRGEQYF
.	.	TRBV12-5	TRBJ2-2	TGTGCTAGTGGTTTGGTACGGGGTCTAGCCTCGACCGGGGAGCTGTTTTTT	CASGLVRGLASTGELFF
TRBD1	.	TRBV19	TRBJ1-1	TGTGCCAGTATCATTTGGACAGGGGCGAACACTGAAGCTTTCTTT	CASIIWTGANTEAFF
TRBD1	many	TRBV7-3	TRBJ2-1	TGTGCCAGCAGCCCCGGACAGGGAGTCGACAATGAGCAGTTCTTC	CASSPGQGVDNEQFF
TRBD2	.	TRBV5-4	TRBJ2-7	TGTGCCAGCAGCTTGAAGGCTAGCGGGAGGCTCAACTTC	CASSLKASGRLNF
TRBD1	.	TRBV6-1	TRBJ1-4	TGTGCCAGCAGTGAAGTTATTCGGACAGGCCTTAATGAAAAACTGTTTTTT	CASSEVIRTGLNEKLFF
TRBD1	.	TRBV6-5	TRBJ1-2	TGTGCCAGCAGCGAAGGGGGCTACTATGGCTACACCTTC	CASSEGGYYGYTF
TRBD2	.	TRBV7-9	TRBJ2-5	TGTGCCAGCAGCTTAGGACTAGCGGGAGAGGGGACCCAGTACTTC	CASSLGLAGEGTQYF
.	.	TRBV10-3	TRBJ1-2	TGTGCCATCAAGTCAGGCGGGGGTCCCTATGGCTACACCTTC	CAIKSGGGPYGYTF